The entry below describes one T cell receptor (beta chain). The target antigen is unknown. The donors were part of the 120-subject validation cohort, which stood apart from the roughly 700-subject first cohort. The data are from a study of cytomegalovirus exposure and HLA in healthy donors. Looking at the study overall: The same platform as the 500 to 700 first-cohort repertoires was used for the 130 or so validation repertoires, a later analysis reported.

Overall study results and limits: Altogether, 150 to 200 TCR beta chains were recorded as cytomegalovirus-associated. CMV antigen specificity of a few CMV-associated chains was confirmed in vitro.

TCRdb's copy holds only in-frame clones and misses some; the assay was immunoSEQ multiplex PCR. The table has 150,000 to 200,000 clones, about nine tenths seen once; the top ten hold roughly 3%. The CDR3 spans 14 residues. The V end was cut by 1 base, the J end by 6 bases, with 9 bases between. Germline CDR1 and CDR2: LNHDA and SQIVND (reference sequence). V usage is TRBV19 and J usage is TRBJ2-2; D call uncertain. The clonotype originates from a man aged 18-30 years in good health and CMV-seropositive. The specimen sequenced was PBMCs. CDR3 sequence (DNA): TGTGCCAGTAGTATAGGGCTGGGCCCCGGGGAGCTGTTTTTT. It is translated as CASSIGLGPGELFF. The full variable domain, its missing parts supplied by reference TRBV19 and TRBJ2-2, is DGGITQSPKYLFRKEGQNVTLSCEQNLNHDAMYWYRQDPGQGLRLIYYSQIVNDFQKGDIAEGYSVSREKKESFPLTVTSAQKNPTAFYLCASSIGLGPGELFFGEGSRLTVL.